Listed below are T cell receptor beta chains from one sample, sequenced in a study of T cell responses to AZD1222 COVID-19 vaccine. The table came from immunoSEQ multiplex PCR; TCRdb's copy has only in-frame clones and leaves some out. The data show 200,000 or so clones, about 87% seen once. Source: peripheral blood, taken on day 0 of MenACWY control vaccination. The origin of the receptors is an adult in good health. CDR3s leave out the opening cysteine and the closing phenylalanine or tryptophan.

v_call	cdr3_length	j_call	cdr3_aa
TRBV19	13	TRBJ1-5	ASSFGGFSNQPQH
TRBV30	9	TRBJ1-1	AWDRGPLAF
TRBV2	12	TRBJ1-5	ASKFGDSNQPQH
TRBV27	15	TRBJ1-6	ASSPRGRSSYNSPLH
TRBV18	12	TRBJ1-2	ASSLDTGRQGYT
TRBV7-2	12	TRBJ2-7	ASSSGLAGGEQY
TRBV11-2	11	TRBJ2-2	ASSLGVNGELF
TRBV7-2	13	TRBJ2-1	ASSPSGSSYNEQF
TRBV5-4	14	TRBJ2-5	ASSLGTSGGLETQY
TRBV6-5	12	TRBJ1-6	ASRGGQGSSPLH
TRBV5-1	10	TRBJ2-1	ASSLLANEQF
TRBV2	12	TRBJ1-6	ASGNRGNNSPLH